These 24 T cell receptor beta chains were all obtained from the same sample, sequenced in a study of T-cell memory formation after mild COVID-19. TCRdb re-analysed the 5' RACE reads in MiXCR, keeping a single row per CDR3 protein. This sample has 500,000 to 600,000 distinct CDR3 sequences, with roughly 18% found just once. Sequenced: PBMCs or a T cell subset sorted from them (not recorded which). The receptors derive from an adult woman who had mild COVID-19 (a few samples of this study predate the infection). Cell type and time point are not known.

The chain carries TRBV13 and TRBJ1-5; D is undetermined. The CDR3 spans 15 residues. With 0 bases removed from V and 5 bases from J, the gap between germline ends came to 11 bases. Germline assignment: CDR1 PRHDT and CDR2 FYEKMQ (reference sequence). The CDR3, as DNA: TGTGCCAGCAGCTTAGGGGTGGCTCGCGATCAGCCCCAGCATTTT. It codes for CASSLGVARDQPQHF.

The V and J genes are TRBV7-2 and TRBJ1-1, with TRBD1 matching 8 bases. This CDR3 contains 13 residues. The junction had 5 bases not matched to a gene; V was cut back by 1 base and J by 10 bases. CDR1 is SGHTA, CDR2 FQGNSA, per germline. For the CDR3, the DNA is TGTGCCAGCAGCTTAGTTGGACAGGGTGGAGCTTTCTTT. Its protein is CASSLVGQGGAFF. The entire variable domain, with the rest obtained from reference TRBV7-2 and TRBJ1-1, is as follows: GAGVSQSPSNKVTEKGKDVELRCDPISGHTALYWYRQSLGQGLEFLIYFQGNSAPDKSGLPSDRFSAERTGGSVSTLTIQRTQQEDSAVYLCASSLVGQGGAFFGQGTRLTVV.

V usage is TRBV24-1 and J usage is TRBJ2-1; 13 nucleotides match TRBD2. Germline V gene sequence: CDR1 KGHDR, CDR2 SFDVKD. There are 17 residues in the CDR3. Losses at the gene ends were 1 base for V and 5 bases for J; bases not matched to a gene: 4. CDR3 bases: TGTGCCACCAGTGATTTCCGACTAGCGGGAGGCGACAATGAGCAGTTCTTC. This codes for CATSDFRLAGGDNEQFF.

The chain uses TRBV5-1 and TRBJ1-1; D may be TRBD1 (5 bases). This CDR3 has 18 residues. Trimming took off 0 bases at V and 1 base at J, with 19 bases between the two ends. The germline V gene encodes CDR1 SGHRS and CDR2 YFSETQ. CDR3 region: CASSLEIIWGIENTEAFF. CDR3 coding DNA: TGCGCCAGCAGCTTGGAGATTATATGGGGGATAGAGAACACTGAAGCTTTCTTT.

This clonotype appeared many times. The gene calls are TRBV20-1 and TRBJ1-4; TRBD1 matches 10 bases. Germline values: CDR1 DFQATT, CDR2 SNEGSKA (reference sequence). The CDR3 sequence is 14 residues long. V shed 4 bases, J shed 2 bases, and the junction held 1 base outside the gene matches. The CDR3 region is CSATDRGTNEKLFF. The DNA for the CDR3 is TGCAGTGCTACGGACAGGGGGACTAATGAAAAACTGTTTTTT.

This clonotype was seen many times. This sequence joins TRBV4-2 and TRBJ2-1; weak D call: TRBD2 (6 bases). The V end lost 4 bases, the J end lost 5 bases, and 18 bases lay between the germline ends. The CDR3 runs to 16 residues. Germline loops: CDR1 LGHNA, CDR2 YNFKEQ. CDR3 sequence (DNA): TGTGCCAGCAGCCCCCTCCCTAGCGTTCGGGACAATGAGCAGTTCTTC. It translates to CASSPLPSVRDNEQFF.

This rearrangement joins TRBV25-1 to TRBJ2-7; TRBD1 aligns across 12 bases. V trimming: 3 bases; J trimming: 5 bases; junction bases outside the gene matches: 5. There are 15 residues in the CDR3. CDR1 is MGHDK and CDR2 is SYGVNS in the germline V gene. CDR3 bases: TGTGCCAGCAGTGACCCGGGACAGGGGGCTCACGAGCAGTACTTC. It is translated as CASSDPGQGAHEQYF.

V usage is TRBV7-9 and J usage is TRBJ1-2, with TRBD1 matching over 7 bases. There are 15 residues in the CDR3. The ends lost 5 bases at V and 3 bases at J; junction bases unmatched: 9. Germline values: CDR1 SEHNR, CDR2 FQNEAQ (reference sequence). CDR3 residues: CASSRGKGADYGYTF. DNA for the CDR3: TGTGCCAGCAGCCGAGGCAAGGGGGCGGACTATGGCTACACCTTC.

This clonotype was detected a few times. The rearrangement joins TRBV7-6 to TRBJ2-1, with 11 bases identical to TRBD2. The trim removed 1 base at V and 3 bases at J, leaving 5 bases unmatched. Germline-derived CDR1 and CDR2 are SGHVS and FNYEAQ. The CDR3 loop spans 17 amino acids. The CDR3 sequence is CASSLEPSGGFYNEQFF. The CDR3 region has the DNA TGTGCCAGCAGCTTAGAGCCTAGCGGGGGGTTCTACAATGAGCAGTTCTTC.

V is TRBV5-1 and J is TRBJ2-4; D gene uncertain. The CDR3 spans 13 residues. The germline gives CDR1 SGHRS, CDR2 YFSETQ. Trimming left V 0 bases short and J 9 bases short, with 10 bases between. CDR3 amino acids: CASSLATESIQYF. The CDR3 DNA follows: TGCGCCAGCAGCTTGGCCACAGAGAGCATTCAGTACTTC.

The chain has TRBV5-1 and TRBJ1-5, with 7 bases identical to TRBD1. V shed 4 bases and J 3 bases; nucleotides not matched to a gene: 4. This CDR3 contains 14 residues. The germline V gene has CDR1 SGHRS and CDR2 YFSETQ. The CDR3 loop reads CASSMGTDNQPQHF. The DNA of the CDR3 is TGCGCCAGCAGCATGGGGACAGACAATCAGCCCCAGCATTTT.

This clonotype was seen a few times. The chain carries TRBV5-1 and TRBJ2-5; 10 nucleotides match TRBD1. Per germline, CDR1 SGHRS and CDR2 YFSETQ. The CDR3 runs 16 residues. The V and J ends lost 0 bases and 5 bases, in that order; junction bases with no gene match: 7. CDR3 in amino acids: CASSLAPDRGWETQYF. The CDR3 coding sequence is TGCGCCAGCAGCTTGGCTCCGGACAGGGGGTGGGAGACCCAGTACTTC.

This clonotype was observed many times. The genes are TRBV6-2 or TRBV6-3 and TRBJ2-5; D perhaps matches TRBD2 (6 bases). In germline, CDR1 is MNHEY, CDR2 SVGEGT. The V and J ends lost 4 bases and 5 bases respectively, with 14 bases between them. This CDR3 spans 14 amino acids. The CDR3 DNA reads TGTGCCAGCAGTTGGGACTCGCGGATGGAGACCCAGTACTTC. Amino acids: CASSWDSRMETQYF.

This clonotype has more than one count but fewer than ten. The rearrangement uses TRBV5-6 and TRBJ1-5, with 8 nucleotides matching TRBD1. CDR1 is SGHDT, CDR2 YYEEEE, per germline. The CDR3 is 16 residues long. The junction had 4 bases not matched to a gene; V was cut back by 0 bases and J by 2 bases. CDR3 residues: CASSLGTGRGNQPQHF. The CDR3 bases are TGTGCCAGCAGCTTGGGGACAGGGAGAGGCAATCAGCCCCAGCATTTT.

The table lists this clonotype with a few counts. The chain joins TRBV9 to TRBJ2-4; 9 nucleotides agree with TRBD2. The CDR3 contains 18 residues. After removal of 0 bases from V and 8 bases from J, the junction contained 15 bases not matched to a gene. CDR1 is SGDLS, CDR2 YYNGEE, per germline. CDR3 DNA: TGTGCCAGCAGCGTAGACGGGAATCTAGCGGGGCTGGAGGACATTCAGTACTTC. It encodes CASSVDGNLAGLEDIQYF.

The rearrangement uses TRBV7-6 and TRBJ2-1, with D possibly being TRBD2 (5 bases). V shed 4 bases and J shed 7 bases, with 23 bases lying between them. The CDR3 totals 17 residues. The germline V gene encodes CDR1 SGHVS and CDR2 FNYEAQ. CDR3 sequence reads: CASSSTPGSAILNEQFF. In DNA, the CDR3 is TGTGCCAGCAGCTCAACCCCGGGAAGCGCGATACTTAATGAGCAGTTCTTC.

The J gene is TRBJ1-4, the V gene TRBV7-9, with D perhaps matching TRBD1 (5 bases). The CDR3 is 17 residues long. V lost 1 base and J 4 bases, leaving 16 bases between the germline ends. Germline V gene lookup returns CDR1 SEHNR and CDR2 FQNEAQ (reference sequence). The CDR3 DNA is TGTGCCAGCAGCTTAGAGAGGGGTACGACGGATAATGAAAAACTGTTTTTT. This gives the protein CASSLERGTTDNEKLFF.

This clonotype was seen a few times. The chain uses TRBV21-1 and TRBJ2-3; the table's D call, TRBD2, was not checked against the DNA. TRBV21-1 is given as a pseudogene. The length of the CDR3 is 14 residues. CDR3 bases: TGTGCCAGCAGCAAACCGGAGGGTCCAGATACGCAGTATTTT. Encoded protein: CASSKPEGPDTQYF.

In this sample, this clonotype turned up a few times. CDR3: CASSDGALAFNEQFF. CDR3 bases: TGTGCCAGCAGTGACGGGGCGTTAGCGTTCAATGAGCAGTTCTTC. J is TRBJ2-1 and V is TRBV6-4; D possibly uses TRBD1 or TRBD2 (5 bases each). Germline CDR1 and CDR2: MRHNA and SNTAGT. V lost 2 bases and J 6 bases, leaving 14 bases between the germline ends. The CDR3 covers 15 residues.

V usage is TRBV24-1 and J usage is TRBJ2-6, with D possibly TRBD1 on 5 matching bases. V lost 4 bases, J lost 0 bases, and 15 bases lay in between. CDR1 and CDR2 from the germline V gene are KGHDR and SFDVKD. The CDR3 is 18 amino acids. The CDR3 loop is CATSDPRVSSSGANVLTF. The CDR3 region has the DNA TGTGCCACCAGTGACCCCAGGGTTTCAAGCTCTGGGGCCAACGTCCTGACTTTC.

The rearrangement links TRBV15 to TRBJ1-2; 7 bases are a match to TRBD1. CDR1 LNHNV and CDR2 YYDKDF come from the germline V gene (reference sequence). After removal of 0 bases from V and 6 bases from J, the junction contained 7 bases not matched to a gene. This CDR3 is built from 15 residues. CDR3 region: CATSRDRQGVDGYTF. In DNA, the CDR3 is TGTGCCACCAGCAGAGATCGACAGGGCGTAGATGGCTACACCTTC.

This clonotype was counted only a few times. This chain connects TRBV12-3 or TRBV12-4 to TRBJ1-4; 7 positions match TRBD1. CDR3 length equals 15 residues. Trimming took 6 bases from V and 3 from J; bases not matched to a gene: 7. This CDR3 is CASSTRGTANEKLFF. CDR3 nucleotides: TGTGCCAGCAGCACCCGCGGGACAGCTAATGAAAAACTGTTTTTT.

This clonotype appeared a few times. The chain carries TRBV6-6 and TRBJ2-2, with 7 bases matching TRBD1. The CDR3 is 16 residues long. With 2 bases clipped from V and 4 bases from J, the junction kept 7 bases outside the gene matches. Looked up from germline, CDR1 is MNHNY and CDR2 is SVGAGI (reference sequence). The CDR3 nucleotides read TGTGCCAGCAGTTACGGACAGGTTTATCGCACCGGGGAGCTGTTTTTT. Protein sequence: CASSYGQVYRTGELFF.

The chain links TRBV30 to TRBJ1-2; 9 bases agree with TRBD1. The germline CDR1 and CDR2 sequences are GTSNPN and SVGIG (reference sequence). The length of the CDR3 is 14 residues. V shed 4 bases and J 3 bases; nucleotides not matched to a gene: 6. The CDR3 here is CAWTLQGADYGYTF. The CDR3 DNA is TGTGCCTGGACCCTACAGGGGGCGGACTATGGCTACACCTTC.